This T cell receptor beta chain was obtained from a study of T cell responses to AZD1222 COVID-19 vaccine. Points from the study as a whole: White British ancestry dominated among donors, who included more females, and clonal diversity was possibly underestimated.

Here immunoSEQ multiplex PCR was the method, and the copy in TCRdb shows in-frame clones only, minus some. The sample includes roughly 140,000 clones, about 87% of them seen just once. A word on this clone: What it recognizes is unknown.

V lost 2 bases to trimming and J lost 10 bases, with 6 bases between them. The CDR3 has 12 amino acids. CDR1 is MNHNY, CDR2 SVGAGI, per germline (reference sequence). The clonotype comes from an adult in good health. The chain is built from TRBV6-6 and TRBJ1-6; D remains unclear. The source material was peripheral blood, sampled on day 0 of MenACWY control vaccination. CDR3 loop: CASSYPQSPLHF. The CDR3 DNA is TGTGCCAGCAGTTACCCACAGTCACCCCTCCACTTT.